Reported below is one T cell receptor (beta chain). This specimen belongs to a study of blood T cell repertoires in COVID-19. Across the whole study: From the United States, Italy and Spain came samples of acute and convalescent COVID-19.

Germline loops: CDR1 LGHNA, CDR2 YSLEER. The CDR3 contains 14 residues. Trimming left V 0 bases short and J 0 bases short, with 6 bases between. Under the authors' procedure: For nucleated cells, counts were estimated from reference gene primer amplification. Data came from immunoSEQ multiplex PCR; TCRdb stores just in-frame clones and leaves some out. V, J and clone size are those of that table, while D and trimming were read from the DNA. The sample yields approximately 260,000 clones, 88% seen once. The clonotype was recovered from a woman aged 35 to 49 who had recovered from COVID-19. This chain connects TRBV4-3 to TRBJ2-7; D possibly corresponds to TRBD2 (5 bases). The sequencing sample was made of peripheral blood. The CDR3 DNA follows: TGCGCCAGCAGCCAAGAAGCGGACTCCTACGAGCAGTACTTC. Amino acids: CASSQEADSYEQYF.